This entry lists 9 T cell receptor beta chains sequenced from one sample in a study of T cell clonotyping in hematopoietic cell transplantation. Sequenced by immunoSEQ multiplex PCR; TCRdb stores in-frame clones only, minus some. The profile shows 20,000 to 25,000 clones, 85% to 90% of them singletons. The time point denotes: recipient sample about 28 days before transplant, after cytoreduction. Source: peripheral blood mononuclear cells, taken before stem cell transplant. The receptors derive from a man between 18 and 35 years old with biphenotypic leukemia. Some clones in this sample may be carry-over from other donors' samples.

The V and J genes are TRBV2 and TRBJ2-7, with 8 nucleotides matching TRBD1. The germline CDR1 and CDR2 sequences are SNHLY and FYNNEI. The CDR3 is 14 amino acids. The trim removed 7 bases at V and 3 bases at J, leaving 8 bases unmatched. This CDR3 reads CASIKGQALYEQYF. The DNA for the CDR3 is TGTGCCAGCATCAAGGGACAGGCGCTCTACGAGCAGTACTTC.

The genes are TRBV27 and TRBJ1-6; 7 bases agree with TRBD1. Germline lookup yields CDR1 MNHEY and CDR2 SMNVEV (reference sequence). The CDR3 length is 15 residues. V gave up 6 bases and J gave up 11 bases; unmatched junction bases: 13. The CDR3: CASSSSPTGRTPLHF. The DNA for the CDR3 is TGTGCCAGCAGCTCCTCCCCGACAGGGAGGACACCCCTCCACTTT.

This clone has a single count. The V call is TRBV9, the J call TRBJ2-7; 9 bases line up with TRBD1. V was pared by 3 bases and J by 4 bases, with 11 bases of the junction left unmatched. Looked up from germline, CDR1 is SGDLS and CDR2 is YYNGEE. The CDR3 covers 16 residues. The CDR3 spells CASSGETGGDIYEQYF. As DNA, the CDR3 is TGTGCCAGCAGCGGGGAGACAGGGGGGGACATTTACGAGCAGTACTTC.

This sequence joins TRBV19 and TRBJ1-3, with D possibly TRBD1 on 5 matching bases. The V gene's germline CDR1 is LNHDA and CDR2 SQIVND (reference sequence). Trimming stripped 6 bases from V and 4 bases from J, with 22 bases between. The CDR3 length is 17 residues. CDR3 DNA sequence: TGTGCCAGTAGAGTGGGGGGGGGTCTTTCCCCCGGAAACACCATATATTTT. Translation gives CASRVGGGLSPGNTIYF.

This chain uses TRBV9 with TRBJ2-7; D might be TRBD2 (6 bases). From germline, CDR1 is SGDLS and CDR2 YYNGEE. The CDR3 length is 14 residues. The V end lost 0 bases, the J end lost 3 bases, and 10 bases lay between the germline ends. The CDR3 coding sequence is TGTGCCAGCAGCGTAGCAGGAGGGATCTACGAGCAGTACTTC. It translates to CASSVAGGIYEQYF.

This chain links TRBV6-5 with TRBJ1-2, with 10 bases fitting TRBD1. From germline, CDR1 is MNHEY and CDR2 SVGAGI. This CDR3 spans 15 amino acids. The V gene end was trimmed by 2 bases and the J gene end by 3 bases; junction bases not matched to a gene: 3. The CDR3 bases are TGTGCCAGCAGTTACCAGGGGACAGGGGACTATGGCTACACCTTC. This translates into CASSYQGTGDYGYTF.

The chain is built from TRBV5-8 and TRBJ1-2; unclear D gene. Germline CDR1 is SGHTS and CDR2 is YDEGEE. Trimming took 0 bases from V and 14 from J, leaving 8 bases between them. The length of the CDR3 is 10 residues. The CDR3 sequence is CASSLALRTF. In DNA form, the CDR3 reads TGTGCCAGCAGCTTGGCCCTGAGAACCTTC.

Only one count was recorded for this clone. This rearrangement joins TRBV6-1 to TRBJ1-1; D unresolved. Trimming stripped 0 bases from V and 1 base from J, with 6 bases between. The CDR3 covers 14 residues. Germline lookup yields CDR1 MNHNS and CDR2 SASEGT. The CDR3 bases are TGTGCCAGCAGTGAAGCGCAACAGAACACTGAAGCTTTCTTT. It is translated as CASSEAQQNTEAFF.

The rearrangement uses TRBV11-2 and TRBJ1-2; TRBD1 matches 7 bases. After removal of 7 bases from V and 2 bases from J, the junction contained 10 bases not matched to a gene. CDR1 SGHAT and CDR2 FQNNGV come from the germline V gene. This CDR3 is built from 15 residues. The CDR3 DNA is TGTGCCAGCATCCCCTCCCCACAGGGGAACTATGGCTACACCTTC. Translation gives CASIPSPQGNYGYTF.